One and the same sample provided the 21 T cell receptor beta chains below, sequenced in a study of shared clonotypes between healthy human individuals. Data came from immunoSEQ multiplex PCR; TCRdb stores just in-frame clones and leaves some out. The sample records about 2 million clones, over 85% being singletons. Terminally differentiated effector memory CD45RA+ cells were excluded by CCR7 positive selection of CD45RO-negative cells. What was sequenced was naive CD8+ T cells sorted from blood. These receptors were collected from a man between 18 and 35 years old in good health.

With regard to this clone: The sample carries other DNA sequences with the same CDR3. The rearrangement uses TRBV27 and TRBJ1-2; 9 nucleotides line up with TRBD1. This CDR3 is built from 14 residues. Germline CDR1 reads MNHEY; CDR2 reads SMNVEV (reference sequence). Unmatched junction bases numbered 8, after V lost 5 bases and J lost 7 bases. This CDR3 is CASSPGTGFGGYTF. CDR3 nucleotide sequence: TGTGCCAGCAGTCCCGGGACAGGGTTCGGTGGCTACACCTTC.

The chain carries TRBV11-2 and TRBJ2-5; tentatively, D is TRBD2 (6 bases). Germline CDR1 SGHAT, CDR2 FQNNGV. V was trimmed by 3 bases and J by 2 bases, leaving 16 bases between them. The CDR3 consists of 16 residues. The CDR3 loop is CASSLFNGGEQETQYF. CDR3 nucleotide sequence: TGTGCCAGCAGCTTGTTTAATGGCGGGGAACAAGAGACCCAGTACTTC. The full variable domain, completed using reference TRBV11-2 and TRBJ2-5, is EAGVAQSPRYKIIEKRQSVAFWCNPISGHATLYWYQQILGQGPKLLIQFQNNGVVDDSQLPKDRFSAERLKGVDSTLKIQPAKLEDSAVYLCASSLFNGGEQETQYFGPGTRLLVL.

V and J are TRBV7-3 and TRBJ2-5, with D unclear. Trimming cost V 5 bases and J 3 bases, with 10 bases left between them. Looked up from germline, CDR1 is SGHTA and CDR2 is FQGTGA. The CDR3 is 13 amino acids. The CDR3 here is CASSPPGKETQYF. The CDR3 DNA reads TGTGCCAGCAGCCCCCCTGGTAAAGAGACCCAGTACTTC.

The chain recombines TRBV10-1 with TRBJ2-3; D uncertain. The V end lost 2 bases, the J end lost 1 base, and 7 bases lay between the germline ends. The CDR3 extends over 14 amino acids. Germline CDR1 reads WNHNN; CDR2 reads SYGVQD (reference sequence). The CDR3 DNA is TGCGCCAGCAGTGAGGAGTGGCGCACAGATACGCAGTATTTT. Translating it yields CASSEEWRTDTQYF.

The rearrangement uses TRBV4-1 and TRBJ1-5; D is undetermined. The CDR3 is made up of 13 amino acids. CDR1 and CDR2 (germline): MGHRA, YSYEKL. Trimming cost V 2 bases and J 5 bases, with 7 bases left between them. CDR3: CASSQRGDQPQHF. The CDR3 nucleotides are TGCGCCAGCAGCCAACGAGGCGATCAGCCCCAGCATTTT.

The chain uses TRBV5-1 and TRBJ1-4; no clear D gene. The CDR3 length is 16 residues. V dropped 0 bases and J dropped 8 bases, with 17 bases sitting between them. Germline V gene sequence: CDR1 SGHRS, CDR2 YFSETQ. CDR3 loop: CASSLDRVGFGEKLFF. CDR3 DNA: TGCGCCAGCAGCTTGGATAGGGTGGGGTTTGGAGAAAAACTGTTTTTT.

In its sample, this clone was seen once. This chain uses TRBV7-8 with TRBJ1-3; no clear D gene. The CDR3 contains 16 residues. V was cut by 6 bases and J by 0 bases, with 15 bases left in between. Germline CDR1 and CDR2: SGHVS and FQNEAQ. For the CDR3, the DNA is TGTGCCAGCAGTCCTTCAACGGCTAGCTCTGGAAACACCATATATTTT. Protein sequence: CASSPSTASSGNTIYF. Variable domain in full (rest from reference TRBV7-8 and TRBJ1-3): GAGVSQSPRYKVAKRGQDVALRCDPISGHVSLFWYQQALGQGPEFLTYFQNEAQLDKSGLPSDRFFAERPEGSVSTLKIQRTQQEDSAVYLCASSPSTASSGNTIYFGEGSWLTVV.

The rearrangement uses TRBV13 and TRBJ1-2; D is unclear. V lost 4 bases and J lost 1, with 19 bases in between. Germline loops: CDR1 PRHDT, CDR2 FYEKMQ (reference sequence). This CDR3 comprises 17 residues. Here the CDR3 reads CASSSPFPGDDNYGYTF. DNA for the CDR3: TGTGCCAGCAGCTCACCCTTCCCCGGTGACGATAACTATGGCTACACCTTC.

This chain uses TRBV4-1 with TRBJ2-1; 10 bases fit TRBD2. The J segment lost 4 bases and the V segment lost 3 bases, leaving 9 bases of the junction unmatched. The CDR3 covers 17 residues. CDR1 and CDR2 (germline): MGHRA, YSYEKL. CDR3 protein: CASSQMTGLAVYNEQFF. In nucleotides, the CDR3 is TGCGCCAGCAGCCAGATGACCGGACTAGCGGTATACAATGAGCAGTTCTTC.

This clone was found a few times. V and J are TRBV9 and TRBJ1-1; the D gene is possibly TRBD1 (5 bases). Trimming stripped 7 bases from V and 5 bases from J, with 21 bases between. From germline, CDR1 is SGDLS and CDR2 YYNGEE. CDR3 size: 15 residues. The CDR3 coding sequence is TGTGCCAGCGCACCCTCTCCGACAGCGGAGACTGAAGCTTTCTTT. Protein product: CASAPSPTAETEAFF.

This chain joins TRBV6-5 and TRBJ2-7, with TRBD1 as a possible D gene (6 bases). Germline V CDR1 and CDR2: MNHEY, SVGAGI. The germline V and J ends were trimmed by 0 bases and 3 bases, with 15 bases remaining between them. The CDR3 has 16 amino acids. The CDR3 DNA reads as TGTGCCAGCAGTTACTCGATAGGACAGCAAGACTACGAGCAGTACTTC. Translation: CASSYSIGQQDYEQYF.

The chain couples TRBV28 to TRBJ2-1; 10 nucleotides line up with TRBD2. V dropped 3 bases and J dropped 3; count of bases not matched to a gene: 5. This CDR3 has 16 amino acids. From germline, CDR1 is MDHEN and CDR2 SYDVKM. Written as DNA, the CDR3 is TGTGCCAGCAGTTTGGTAGCGGGGGGCCTCTACAATGAGCAGTTCTTC. The encoded protein is CASSLVAGGLYNEQFF.

The chain couples TRBV9 to TRBJ1-1; D remains ambiguous. Trimming pared 3 bases from V and 6 bases from J, leaving 12 bases between. The CDR3 sequence is 13 residues long. CDR1 and CDR2 from the germline V gene are SGDLS and YYNGEE. The CDR3 reads CASSAFLGSEAFF. The CDR3 DNA reads as TGTGCCAGCAGCGCCTTCCTGGGGTCTGAAGCTTTCTTT.

The rearrangement uses TRBV6-5 and TRBJ2-2; D call uncertain. Germline CDR1 and CDR2: MNHEY and SVGAGI. The germline V and J ends were trimmed by 0 bases and 4 bases, with 9 bases remaining between them. This CDR3 contains 15 residues. The CDR3 DNA follows: TGTGCCAGCAGTTACTCGTTCGCTGGCACCGGGGAGCTGTTTTTT. This translates into CASSYSFAGTGELFF.

The chain employs TRBV5-8 and TRBJ1-4; the D gene is possibly TRBD1 (5 bases). V lost 2 bases and J lost 8, with 13 bases in between. The CDR3 has 14 amino acids. The V gene's germline CDR1 is SGHTS and CDR2 YDEGEE. CDR3 in amino acids: CASSLSTGREKLFF. For the CDR3, the DNA is TGTGCCAGCAGCTTAAGTACAGGTCGGGAAAAACTGTTTTTT.

The rearrangement links TRBV2 to TRBJ1-1; 7 positions match TRBD1. Losses at the gene ends were 9 bases for V and 6 bases for J; bases not matched to a gene: 13. The V gene's germline CDR1 is SNHLY and CDR2 FYNNEI. The CDR3 sequence is 14 residues long. CDR3 DNA: TGTGCCAGGATTACAGGGGACGGGTCCCCTGAAGCTTTCTTT. It yields the protein CARITGDGSPEAFF.

This clone has only one observation. The J gene is TRBJ2-1, the V gene TRBV7-3; D uncertain. CDR3 length: 13 residues. Looked up from germline, CDR1 is SGHTA and CDR2 is FQGTGA. Trimming left V 2 bases short and J 4 bases short, with 6 bases between. CDR3 amino acids: CASSLGQYNEQFF. The CDR3 bases are TGTGCCAGCAGCTTAGGGCAGTACAATGAGCAGTTCTTC.

V usage is TRBV9 and J usage is TRBJ2-5; 8 bases agree with TRBD2. In germline, CDR1 is SGDLS, CDR2 YYNGEE. V lost 4 bases and J lost 1; bases outside the gene matches: 9. This CDR3 has 16 residues. CDR3 in DNA: TGTGCCAGCAGCTTAGGAAGTAGCGGGGCCCAAGAGACCCAGTACTTC. Translation gives CASSLGSSGAQETQYF.

On this clone itself: At the DNA level, this CDR3 is encoded by other sequences in the same sample as well. The rearrangement joins TRBV4-1 to TRBJ2-2; 11 bases align to TRBD2. CDR3 size: 15 residues. V lost 1 base, J lost 5 bases, and 0 bases stayed unmatched. CDR1 is MGHRA, CDR2 YSYEKL, per germline. The CDR3 bases are TGCGCCAGCAGCCAAGGACTAGCGGGAACCGGGGAGCTGTTTTTT. Encoded protein: CASSQGLAGTGELFF.

The V and J genes are TRBV9 and TRBJ2-5; D is unresolved. Germline CDR1 SGDLS, CDR2 YYNGEE. This CDR3 region has 12 residues. V was pared by 3 bases and J by 5 bases, with 8 bases between. CDR3 sequence: CASSAVQETQYF. For the CDR3, the DNA is TGTGCCAGCAGCGCTGTACAGGAGACCCAGTACTTC.

This rearrangement joins TRBV4-3 to TRBJ1-3; 7 positions agree with TRBD1. Germline-derived CDR1 and CDR2 are LGHNA and YSLEER. The length of the CDR3 is 16 residues. Trimming cost V 1 base and J 0 bases; bases outside gene matches: 3. The CDR3: CASSQGTGLSGNTIYF. Written as DNA, the CDR3 is TGCGCCAGCAGCCAAGGGACAGGCCTCTCTGGAAACACCATATATTTT.